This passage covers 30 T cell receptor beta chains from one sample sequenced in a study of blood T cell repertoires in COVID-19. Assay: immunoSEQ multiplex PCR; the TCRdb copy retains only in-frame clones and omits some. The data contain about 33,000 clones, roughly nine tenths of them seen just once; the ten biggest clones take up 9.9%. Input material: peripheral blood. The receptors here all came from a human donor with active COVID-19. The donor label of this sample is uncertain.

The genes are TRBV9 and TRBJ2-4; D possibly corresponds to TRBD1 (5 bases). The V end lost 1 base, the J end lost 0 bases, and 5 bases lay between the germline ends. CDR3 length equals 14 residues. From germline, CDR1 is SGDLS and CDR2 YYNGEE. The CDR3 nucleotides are TGTGCCAGCAGCGTACAGGGAGCCAAAAACATTCAGTACTTC. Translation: CASSVQGAKNIQYF.

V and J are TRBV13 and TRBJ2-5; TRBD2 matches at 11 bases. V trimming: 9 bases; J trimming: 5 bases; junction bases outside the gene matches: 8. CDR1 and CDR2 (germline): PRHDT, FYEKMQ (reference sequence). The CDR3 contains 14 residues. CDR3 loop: CASSSGGAGETQYF. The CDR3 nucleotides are TGTGCCAGTAGTAGCGGGGGGGCCGGGGAGACCCAGTACTTC. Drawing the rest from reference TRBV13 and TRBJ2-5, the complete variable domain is AAGVIQSPRHLIKEKRETATLKCYPIPRHDTVYWYQQGPGQDPQFLISFYEKMQSDKGSIPDRFSAQQFSDYHSELNMSSLELGDSALYFCASSSGGAGETQYFGPGTRLLVL.

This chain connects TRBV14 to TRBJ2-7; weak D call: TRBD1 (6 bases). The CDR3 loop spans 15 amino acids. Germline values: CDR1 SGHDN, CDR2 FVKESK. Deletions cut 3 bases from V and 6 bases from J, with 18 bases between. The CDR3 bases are TGTGCCAGCAGCCAGGGAACGGGACATCCGGTCGAGCAGTACTTC. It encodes CASSQGTGHPVEQYF.

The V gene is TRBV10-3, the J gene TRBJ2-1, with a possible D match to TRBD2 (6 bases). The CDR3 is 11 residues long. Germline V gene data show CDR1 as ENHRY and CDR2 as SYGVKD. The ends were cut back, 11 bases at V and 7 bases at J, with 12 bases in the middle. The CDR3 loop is CAVTGRNEQFF. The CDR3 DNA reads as TGTGCCGTCACGGGGAGGAATGAGCAGTTCTTC.

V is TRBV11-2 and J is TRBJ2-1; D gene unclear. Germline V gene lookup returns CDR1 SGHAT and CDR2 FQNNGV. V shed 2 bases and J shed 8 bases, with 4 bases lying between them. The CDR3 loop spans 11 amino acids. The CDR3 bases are TGTGCCAGCAGCTTACGAGATGAGCAGTTCTTC. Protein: CASSLRDEQFF.

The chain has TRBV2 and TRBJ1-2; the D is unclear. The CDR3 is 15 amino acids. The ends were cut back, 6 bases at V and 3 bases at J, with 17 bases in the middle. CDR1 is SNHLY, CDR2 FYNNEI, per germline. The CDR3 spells CASSEDFFSDYGYTF. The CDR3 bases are TGTGCCAGCAGCGAGGACTTTTTTTCGGACTATGGCTACACCTTC. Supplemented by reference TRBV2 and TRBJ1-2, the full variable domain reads EPEVTQTPSHQVTQMGQEVILRCVPISNHLYFYWYRQILGQKVEFLVSFYNNEISEKSEIFDDQFSVERPDGSNFTLKIRSTKLEDSAMYFCASSEDFFSDYGYTFGSGTRLTVV.

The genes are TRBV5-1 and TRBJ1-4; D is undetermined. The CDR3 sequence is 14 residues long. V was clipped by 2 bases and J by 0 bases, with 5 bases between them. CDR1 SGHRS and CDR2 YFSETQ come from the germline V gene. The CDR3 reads CASSLDTTNEKLFF. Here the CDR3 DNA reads TGCGCCAGCAGCTTAGACACAACTAATGAAAAACTGTTTTTT.

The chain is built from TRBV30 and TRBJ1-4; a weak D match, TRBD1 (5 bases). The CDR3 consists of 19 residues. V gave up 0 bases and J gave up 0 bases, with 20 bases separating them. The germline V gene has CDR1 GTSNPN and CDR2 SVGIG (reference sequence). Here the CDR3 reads CAWSVLEGAVNTTNEKLFF. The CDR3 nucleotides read TGTGCCTGGAGTGTACTTGAAGGGGCGGTCAACACAACTAATGAAAAACTGTTTTTT.

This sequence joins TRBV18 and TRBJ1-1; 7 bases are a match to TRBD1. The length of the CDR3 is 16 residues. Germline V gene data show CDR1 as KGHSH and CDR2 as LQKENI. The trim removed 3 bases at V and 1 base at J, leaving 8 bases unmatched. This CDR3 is CASSPTDRRENTEAFF. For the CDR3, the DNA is TGTGCCAGCTCACCGACGGACAGGCGGGAGAACACTGAAGCTTTCTTT.

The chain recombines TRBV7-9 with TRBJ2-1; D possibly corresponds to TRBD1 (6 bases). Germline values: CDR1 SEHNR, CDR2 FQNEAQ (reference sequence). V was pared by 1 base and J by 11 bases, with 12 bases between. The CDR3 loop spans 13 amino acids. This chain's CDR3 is CASSLEGVGKQFF. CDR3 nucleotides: TGTGCCAGCAGCTTAGAGGGGGTGGGTAAGCAGTTCTTC.

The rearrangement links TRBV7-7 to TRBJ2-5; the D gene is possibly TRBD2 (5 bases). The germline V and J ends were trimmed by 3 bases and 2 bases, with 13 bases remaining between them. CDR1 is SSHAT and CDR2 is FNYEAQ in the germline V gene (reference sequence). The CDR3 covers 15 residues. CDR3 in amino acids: CASSFRIATQETQYF. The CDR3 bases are TGTGCCAGCAGCTTTAGGATAGCGACTCAAGAGACCCAGTACTTC.

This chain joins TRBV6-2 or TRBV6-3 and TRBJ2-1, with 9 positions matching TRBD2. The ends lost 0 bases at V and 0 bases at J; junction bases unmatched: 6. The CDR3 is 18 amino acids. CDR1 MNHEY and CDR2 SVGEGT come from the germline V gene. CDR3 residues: CASSYSRTSGFSYNEQFF. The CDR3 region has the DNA TGTGCCAGCAGTTACTCGAGAACTAGCGGGTTCTCCTACAATGAGCAGTTCTTC.

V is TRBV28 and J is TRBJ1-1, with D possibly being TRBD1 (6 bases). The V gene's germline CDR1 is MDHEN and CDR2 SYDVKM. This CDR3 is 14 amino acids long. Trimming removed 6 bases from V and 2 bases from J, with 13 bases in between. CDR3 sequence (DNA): TGTGCCAGCAGCCCCACAGGGTTTAACACTGAAGCTTTCTTT. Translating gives CASSPTGFNTEAFF.

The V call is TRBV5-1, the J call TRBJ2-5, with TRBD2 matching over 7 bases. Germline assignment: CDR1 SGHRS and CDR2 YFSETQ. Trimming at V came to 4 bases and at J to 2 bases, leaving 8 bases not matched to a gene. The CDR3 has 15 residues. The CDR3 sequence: CASSRPGLTQETQYF. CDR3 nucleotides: TGCGCCAGCAGCCGGCCGGGACTAACTCAAGAGACCCAGTACTTC.

The CDR3 here is CASSTRGQSLTQPQHF. The CDR3 nucleotides read TGTGCCAGTAGTACCCGAGGACAGAGCCTCACGCAGCCCCAGCATTTT. This chain connects TRBV19 to TRBJ1-5, with D perhaps TRBD1 (6 bases). Trimming shortened V by 4 bases and J by 7 bases, and 20 bases separated the two germline ends. The CDR3 loop spans 16 amino acids. Germline loops: CDR1 LNHDA, CDR2 SQIVND (reference sequence).

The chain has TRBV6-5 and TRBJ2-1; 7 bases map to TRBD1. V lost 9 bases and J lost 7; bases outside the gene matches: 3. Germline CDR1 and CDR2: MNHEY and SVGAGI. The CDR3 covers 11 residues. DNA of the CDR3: TGTGCCAGTAAACAGGGGAATGAGCAGTTCTTC. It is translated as CASKQGNEQFF.

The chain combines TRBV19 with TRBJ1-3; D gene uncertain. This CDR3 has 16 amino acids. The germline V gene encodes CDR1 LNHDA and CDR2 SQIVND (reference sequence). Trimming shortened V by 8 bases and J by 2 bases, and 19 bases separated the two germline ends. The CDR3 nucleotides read TGTGCCAGTGGCGGGCGTGGAAGGAATGCTGGAAACACCATATATTTT. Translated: CASGGRGRNAGNTIYF.

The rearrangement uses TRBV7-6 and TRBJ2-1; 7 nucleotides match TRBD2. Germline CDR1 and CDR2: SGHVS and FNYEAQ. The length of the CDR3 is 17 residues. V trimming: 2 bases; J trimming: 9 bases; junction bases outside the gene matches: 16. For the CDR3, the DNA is TGTGCCAGCAGCTTAAATGCGCGGGAGTACGGAGGTGGTGAGCAGTTCTTC. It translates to CASSLNAREYGGGEQFF. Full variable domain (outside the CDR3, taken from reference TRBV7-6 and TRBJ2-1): GAGVSQSPRYKVTKRGQDVALRCDPISGHVSLYWYRQALGQGPEFLTYFNYEAQQDKSGLPNDRFSAERPEGSISTLTIQRTEQRDSAMYRCASSLNAREYGGGEQFFGPGTRLTVL.

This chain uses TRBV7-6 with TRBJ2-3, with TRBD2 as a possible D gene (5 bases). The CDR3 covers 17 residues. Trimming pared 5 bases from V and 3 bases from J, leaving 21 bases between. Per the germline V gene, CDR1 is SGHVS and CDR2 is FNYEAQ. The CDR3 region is CASSPTAGVSWTDTQYF. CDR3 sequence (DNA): TGTGCCAGCAGCCCTACGGCCGGGGTCTCCTGGACAGATACGCAGTATTTT.

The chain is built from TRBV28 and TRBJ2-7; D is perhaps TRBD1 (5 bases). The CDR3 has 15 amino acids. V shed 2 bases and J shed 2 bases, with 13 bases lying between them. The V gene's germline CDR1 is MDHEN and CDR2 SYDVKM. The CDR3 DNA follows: TGTGCCAGCAGTTTACTGCCAGGGATTACCTACGAGCAGTACTTC. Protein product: CASSLLPGITYEQYF.

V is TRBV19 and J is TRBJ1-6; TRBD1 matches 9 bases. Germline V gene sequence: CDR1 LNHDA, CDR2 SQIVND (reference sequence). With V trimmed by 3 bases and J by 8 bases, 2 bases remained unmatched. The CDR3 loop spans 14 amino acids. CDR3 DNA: TGTGCCAGTAGTATGAGGACAGGGGATTCACCCCTCCACTTT. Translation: CASSMRTGDSPLHF.

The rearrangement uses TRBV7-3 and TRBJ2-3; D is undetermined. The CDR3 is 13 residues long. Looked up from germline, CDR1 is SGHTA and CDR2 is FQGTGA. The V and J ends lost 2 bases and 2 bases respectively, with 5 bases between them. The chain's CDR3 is CASSLDFTDTQYF. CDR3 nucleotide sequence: TGTGCCAGCAGCTTAGACTTCACAGATACGCAGTATTTT.

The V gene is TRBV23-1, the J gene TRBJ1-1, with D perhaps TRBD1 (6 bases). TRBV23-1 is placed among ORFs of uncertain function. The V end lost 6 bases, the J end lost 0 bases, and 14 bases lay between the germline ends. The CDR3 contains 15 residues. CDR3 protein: CASSRGTPMNTEAFF. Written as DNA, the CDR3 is TGCGCCAGCAGCAGAGGGACACCAATGAACACTGAAGCTTTCTTT.

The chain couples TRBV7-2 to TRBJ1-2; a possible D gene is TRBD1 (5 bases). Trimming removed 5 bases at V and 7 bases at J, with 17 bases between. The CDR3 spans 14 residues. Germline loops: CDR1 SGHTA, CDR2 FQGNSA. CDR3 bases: TGTGCCAGCAGCCTAGGCCACCCAGGGATTGGCTACACCTTC. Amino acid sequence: CASSLGHPGIGYTF. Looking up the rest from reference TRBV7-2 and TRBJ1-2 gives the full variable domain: GAGVSQSPSNKVTEKGKDVELRCDPISGHTALYWYRQSLGQGLEFLIYFQGNSAPDKSGLPSDRFSAERTGGSVSTLTIQRTQQEDSAVYLCASSLGHPGIGYTFGSGTRLTVV.

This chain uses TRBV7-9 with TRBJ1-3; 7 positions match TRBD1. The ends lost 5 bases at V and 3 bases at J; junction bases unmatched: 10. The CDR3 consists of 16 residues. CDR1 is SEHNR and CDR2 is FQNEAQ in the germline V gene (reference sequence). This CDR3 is CASSLRQGTYGNTIYF. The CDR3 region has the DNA TGTGCCAGCAGCCTAAGACAGGGCACCTATGGAAACACCATATATTTT.

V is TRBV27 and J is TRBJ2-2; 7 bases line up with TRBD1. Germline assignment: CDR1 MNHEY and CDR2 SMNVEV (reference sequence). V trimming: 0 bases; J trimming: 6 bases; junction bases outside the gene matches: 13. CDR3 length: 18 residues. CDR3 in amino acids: CASSLSLFGTADPGELFF. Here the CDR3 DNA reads TGTGCCAGCAGTTTATCCTTGTTTGGGACAGCCGATCCCGGGGAGCTGTTTTTT.

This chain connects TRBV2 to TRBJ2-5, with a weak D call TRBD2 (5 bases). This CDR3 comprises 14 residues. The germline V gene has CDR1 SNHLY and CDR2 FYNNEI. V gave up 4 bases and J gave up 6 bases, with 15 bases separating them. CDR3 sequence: CASSAGLPIKTQYF. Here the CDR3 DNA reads TGTGCCAGCAGTGCCGGACTCCCTATAAAGACCCAGTACTTC.

As DNA, the CDR3 is TGTGCCAGCAGCCCCCTTCCGGCAGGGAGGGACTATGGCTACACCTTC. Its translation: CASSPLPAGRDYGYTF. The chain combines TRBV7-8 with TRBJ1-2; the D gene is possibly TRBD1 (5 bases). CDR1 and CDR2 from the germline V gene are SGHVS and FQNEAQ. Trimming took off 5 bases at V and 3 bases at J, with 19 bases between the two ends. There are 16 residues in the CDR3.

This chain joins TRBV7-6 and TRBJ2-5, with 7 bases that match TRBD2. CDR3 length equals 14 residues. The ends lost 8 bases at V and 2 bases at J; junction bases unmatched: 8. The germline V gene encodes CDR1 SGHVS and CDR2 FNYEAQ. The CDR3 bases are TGTGCCAGCGGCGCCTCCGGGGGGCAAGAGACCCAGTACTTC. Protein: CASGASGGQETQYF.

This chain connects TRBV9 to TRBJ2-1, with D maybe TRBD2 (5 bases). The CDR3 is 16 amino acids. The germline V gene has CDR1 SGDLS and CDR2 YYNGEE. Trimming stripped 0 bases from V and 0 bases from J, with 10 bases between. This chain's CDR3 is CASSVGVGSSYNEQFF. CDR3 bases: TGTGCCAGCAGCGTAGGAGTGGGGAGCTCCTACAATGAGCAGTTCTTC.